This T cell receptor (beta chain) was retrieved from a study of cytomegalovirus exposure and HLA in healthy donors. General study points: Presence/absence analyses supposed approximately even sequencing depth among donors. There was a cluster of highly shared sequence variants that was likely a sequencing artifact. Later analysis identified about 15,000 TCR beta sequences associated with HLA alleles, using a false discovery rate threshold of 0.05.

In the case of this clone: Its antigen is unidentified.

The PCR used 60 Vbeta and 13 Jbeta primers. Generated by immunoSEQ multiplex PCR, the TCRdb table keeps only in-frame clones and is missing some. The sample lists roughly 110,000 clones, over 70% occurring once. What was sequenced was PBMCs. This clonotype was obtained from a man younger than 45 in good health and CMV-seronegative.

The CDR3 protein is CASSLALGLTGELFF. Written as DNA, the CDR3 is TGTGCCAGCAGCTTAGCGCTGGGCCTCACCGGGGAGCTGTTTTTT. The chain carries TRBV7-2 and TRBJ2-2; D is undetermined. The V end was cut by 0 bases, the J end by 4 bases, with 9 bases between. The CDR3 covers 15 residues. Germline V gives CDR1 SGHTA, CDR2 FQGNSA.